This T cell receptor beta chain was retrieved from a study of cytomegalovirus exposure and HLA in healthy donors. The CDR3 is 14 amino acids. Germline V gives CDR1 SGHVS, CDR2 FQNEAQ. After removal of 7 bases from V and 6 bases from J, the junction contained 8 bases not matched to a gene. Researchers ran the PCR with 60 Vbeta and 13 Jbeta primers. The data were produced by immunoSEQ multiplex PCR, yet TCRdb's version contains in-frame clones alone and is incomplete. The sample contains some 200,000 clones, 70% to 85% of which appear only once. In regard to this clone: As yet, its antigen is unknown.

Study results and limitations: A link between a missense DCLRE1C variant and TCR beta V- and J-gene trimming emerged from a later analysis. Researchers counted around 180 TCR beta chains as cytomegalovirus-associated. Under in vitro conditions, a few CMV-associated chains were confirmed as specific for CMV antigens.

The sequenced sample was PBMCs. The chain couples TRBV7-8 to TRBJ1-5; 8 nucleotides line up with TRBD1. The clonotype comes from a middle-aged man in good health and CMV-seronegative. The CDR3 DNA is TGTGCCAGCATCCGGACAGGGACGGGTCAGCCCCAGCATTTT. It specifies CASIRTGTGQPQHF.